This TCR beta chain was identified in a study of identical twins. In TCRdb, the 5' RACE reads were re-called with MiXCR into one record per CDR3 protein. The data show just over 450,000 distinct CDR3 sequences, approximately 15% seen once. Per germline, CDR1 LNHNV and CDR2 YYDKDF (reference sequence). V shed 7 bases, J shed 1 base, and the junction held 4 bases outside the gene matches. CDR3 size: 13 residues. The data were also submitted as part of a second study, on yellow fever vaccine responses in identical twins.

V and J are TRBV15 and TRBJ2-7; 7 bases agree with TRBD1. Material for sequencing was CD4+ T cells sorted from blood. The sequence derives from a woman aged 18-29 years in good health. CDR3 amino acids: CATTYRGSYEQYF. DNA of the CDR3: TGTGCCACCACCTACAGGGGATCCTACGAGCAGTACTTC.